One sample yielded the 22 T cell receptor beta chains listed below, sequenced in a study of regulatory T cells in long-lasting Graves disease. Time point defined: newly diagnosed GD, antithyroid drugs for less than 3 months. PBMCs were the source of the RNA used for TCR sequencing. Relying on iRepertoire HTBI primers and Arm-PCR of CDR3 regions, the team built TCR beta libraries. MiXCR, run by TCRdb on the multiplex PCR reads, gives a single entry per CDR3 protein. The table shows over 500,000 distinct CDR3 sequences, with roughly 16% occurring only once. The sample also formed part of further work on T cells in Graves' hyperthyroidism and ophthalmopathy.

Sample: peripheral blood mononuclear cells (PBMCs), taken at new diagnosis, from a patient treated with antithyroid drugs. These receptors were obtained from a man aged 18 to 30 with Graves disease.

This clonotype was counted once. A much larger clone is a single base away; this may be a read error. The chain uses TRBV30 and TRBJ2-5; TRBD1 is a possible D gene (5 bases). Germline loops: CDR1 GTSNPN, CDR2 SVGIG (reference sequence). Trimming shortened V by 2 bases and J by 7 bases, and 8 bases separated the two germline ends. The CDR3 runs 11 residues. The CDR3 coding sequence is TGTGCCTGGAGTAGAAGGGGGACCCAGTACTTC. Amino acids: CAWSRRGTQYF.

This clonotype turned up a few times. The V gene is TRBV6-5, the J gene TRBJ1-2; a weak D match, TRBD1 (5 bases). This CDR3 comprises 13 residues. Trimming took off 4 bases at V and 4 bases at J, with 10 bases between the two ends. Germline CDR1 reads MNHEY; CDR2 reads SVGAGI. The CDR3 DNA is TGTGCCAGCAGTTCCCGGGGCTTCTATGGCTACACCTTC. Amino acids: CASSSRGFYGYTF.

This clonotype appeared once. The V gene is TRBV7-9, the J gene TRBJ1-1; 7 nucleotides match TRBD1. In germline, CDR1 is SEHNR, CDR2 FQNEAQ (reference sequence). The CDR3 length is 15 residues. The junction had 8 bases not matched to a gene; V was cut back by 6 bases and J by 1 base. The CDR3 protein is CASSFYGTANTEAFF. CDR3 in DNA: TGTGCCAGCAGTTTTTACGGGACAGCGAACACTGAAGCTTTCTTT.

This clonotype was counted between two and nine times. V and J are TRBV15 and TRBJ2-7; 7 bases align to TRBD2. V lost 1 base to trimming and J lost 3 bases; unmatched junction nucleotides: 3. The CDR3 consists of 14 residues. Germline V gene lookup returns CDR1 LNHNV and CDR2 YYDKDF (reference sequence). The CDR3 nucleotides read TGTGCCACCAGCAGAGCGGCGGGAGACTACGAGCAGTACTTC. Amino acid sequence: CATSRAAGDYEQYF.

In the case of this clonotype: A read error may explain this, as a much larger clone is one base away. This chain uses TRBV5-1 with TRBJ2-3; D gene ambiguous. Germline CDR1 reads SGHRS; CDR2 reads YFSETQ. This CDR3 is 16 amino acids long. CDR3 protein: CASSFGPVALADTQYF. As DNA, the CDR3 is TGTGCCAGCAGCTTCGGACCCGTAGCTTTGGCAGATACGCAGTATTTT.

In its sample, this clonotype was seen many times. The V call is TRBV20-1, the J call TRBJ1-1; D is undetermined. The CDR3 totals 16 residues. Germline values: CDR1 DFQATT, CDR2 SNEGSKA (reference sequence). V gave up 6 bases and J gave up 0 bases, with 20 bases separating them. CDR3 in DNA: TGCAGTGCCAAGCCTACGAGTCGGGCGCTGAACACTGAAGCTTTCTTT. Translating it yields CSAKPTSRALNTEAFF.

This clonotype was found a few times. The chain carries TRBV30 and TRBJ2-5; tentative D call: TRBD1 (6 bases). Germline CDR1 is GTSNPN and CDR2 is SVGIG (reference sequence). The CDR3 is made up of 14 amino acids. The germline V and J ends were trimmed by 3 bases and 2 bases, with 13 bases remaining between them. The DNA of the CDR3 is TGTGCCTGGAGGAGGGCAGGGGTTCAAGAGACCCAGTACTTC. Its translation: CAWRRAGVQETQYF.

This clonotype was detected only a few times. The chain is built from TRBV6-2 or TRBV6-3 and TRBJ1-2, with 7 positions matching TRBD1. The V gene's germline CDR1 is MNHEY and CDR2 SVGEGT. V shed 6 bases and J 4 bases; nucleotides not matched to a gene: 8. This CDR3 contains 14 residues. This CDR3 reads CASSQQGPAYGYTF. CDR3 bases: TGTGCCAGCAGCCAACAGGGGCCCGCCTATGGCTACACCTTC.

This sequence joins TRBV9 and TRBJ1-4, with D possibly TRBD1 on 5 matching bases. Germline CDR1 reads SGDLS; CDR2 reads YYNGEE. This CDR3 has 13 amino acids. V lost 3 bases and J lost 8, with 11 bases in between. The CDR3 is CASSGGGFEKLFF. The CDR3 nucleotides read TGTGCCAGCAGCGGGGGGGGTTTCGAAAAACTGTTTTTT.

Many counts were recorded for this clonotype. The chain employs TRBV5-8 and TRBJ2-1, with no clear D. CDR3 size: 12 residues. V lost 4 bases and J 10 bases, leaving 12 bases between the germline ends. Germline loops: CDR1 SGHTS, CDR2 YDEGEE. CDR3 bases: TGTGCCAGCAGCATTGGGTTACGGGAGCAGTTCTTC. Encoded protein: CASSIGLREQFF.

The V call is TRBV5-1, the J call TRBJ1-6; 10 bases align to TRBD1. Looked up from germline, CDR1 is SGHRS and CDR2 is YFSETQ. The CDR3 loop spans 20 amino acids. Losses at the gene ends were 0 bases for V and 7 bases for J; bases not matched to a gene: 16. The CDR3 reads CASSLARDRGFVGLNSPLHF. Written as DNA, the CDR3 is TGCGCCAGCAGCTTGGCCAGGGACAGGGGTTTCGTTGGCCTCAATTCACCCCTCCACTTT.

CDR3 sequence (DNA): TGTGCCAGCAAAGGGATTTACACCGGGGAGCTGTTTTTT. Its translation: CASKGIYTGELFF. The rearrangement joins TRBV27 to TRBJ2-2; D uncertain. Trimming removed 7 bases from V and 3 bases from J, with 9 bases in between. The CDR3 loop spans 13 amino acids. Germline V gives CDR1 MNHEY, CDR2 SMNVEV (reference sequence).

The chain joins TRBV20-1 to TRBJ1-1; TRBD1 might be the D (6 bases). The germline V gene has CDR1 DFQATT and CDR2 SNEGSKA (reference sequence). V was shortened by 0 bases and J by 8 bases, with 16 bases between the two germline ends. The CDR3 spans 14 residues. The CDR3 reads CSARDGTGYGEAFF. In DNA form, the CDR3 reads TGCAGTGCTAGAGATGGTACAGGGTATGGCGAAGCTTTCTTT.

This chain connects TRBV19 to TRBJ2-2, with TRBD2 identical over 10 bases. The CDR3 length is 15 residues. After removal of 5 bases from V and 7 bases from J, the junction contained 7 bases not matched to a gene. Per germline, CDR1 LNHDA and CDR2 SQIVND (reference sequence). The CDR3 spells CASSPLAGVVGELFF. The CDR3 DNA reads TGTGCCAGTAGTCCGCTAGCGGGAGTAGTCGGGGAGCTGTTTTTT. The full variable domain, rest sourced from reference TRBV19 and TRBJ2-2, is DGGITQSPKYLFRKEGQNVTLSCEQNLNHDAMYWYRQDPGQGLRLIYYSQIVNDFQKGDIAEGYSVSREKKESFPLTVTSAQKNPTAFYLCASSPLAGVVGELFFGEGSRLTVL.

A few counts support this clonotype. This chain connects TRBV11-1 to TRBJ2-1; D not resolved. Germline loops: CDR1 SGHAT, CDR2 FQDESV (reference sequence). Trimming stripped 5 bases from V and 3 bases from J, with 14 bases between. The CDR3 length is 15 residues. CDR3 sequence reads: CASSPPVRLYNEQFF. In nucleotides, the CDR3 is TGTGCCAGCAGCCCCCCCGTAAGACTCTACAATGAGCAGTTCTTC.

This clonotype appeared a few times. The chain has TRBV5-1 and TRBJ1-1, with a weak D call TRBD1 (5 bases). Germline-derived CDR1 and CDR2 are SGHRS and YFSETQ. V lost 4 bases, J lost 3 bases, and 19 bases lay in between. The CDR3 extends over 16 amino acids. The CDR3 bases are TGCGCCAGCAGCCCGGGCCCCGGAGGAGGGGACACTGAAGCTTTCTTT. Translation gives CASSPGPGGGDTEAFF.

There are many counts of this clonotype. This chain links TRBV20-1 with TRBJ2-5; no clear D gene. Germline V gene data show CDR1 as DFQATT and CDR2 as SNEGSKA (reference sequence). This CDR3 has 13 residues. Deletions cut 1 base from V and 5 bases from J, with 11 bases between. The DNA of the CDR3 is TGCAGTGCTAGAGCACACCTTGGGGAGACCCAGTACTTC. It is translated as CSARAHLGETQYF.

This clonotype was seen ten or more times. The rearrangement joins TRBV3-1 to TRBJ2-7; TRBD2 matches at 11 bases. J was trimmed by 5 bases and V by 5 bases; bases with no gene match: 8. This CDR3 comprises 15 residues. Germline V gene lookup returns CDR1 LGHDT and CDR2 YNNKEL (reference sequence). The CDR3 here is CASSEPGLAVNEQYF. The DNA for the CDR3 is TGTGCCAGCAGCGAACCGGGACTAGCGGTTAACGAGCAGTACTTC.

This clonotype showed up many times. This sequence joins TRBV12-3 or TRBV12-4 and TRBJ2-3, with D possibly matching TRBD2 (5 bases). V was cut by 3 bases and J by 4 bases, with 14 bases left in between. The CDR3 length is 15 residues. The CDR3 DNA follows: TGTGCCAGCAGTTTGGGAGCGGCCCCGGCAGATACGCAGTATTTT. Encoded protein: CASSLGAAPADTQYF.

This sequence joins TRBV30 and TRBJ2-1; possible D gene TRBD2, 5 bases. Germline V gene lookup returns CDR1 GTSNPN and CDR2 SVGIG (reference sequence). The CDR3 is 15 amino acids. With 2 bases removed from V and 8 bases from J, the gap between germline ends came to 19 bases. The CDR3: CAWSLVYTRADEQFF. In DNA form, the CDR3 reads TGTGCCTGGAGTTTGGTCTATACGAGGGCTGATGAGCAGTTCTTC.

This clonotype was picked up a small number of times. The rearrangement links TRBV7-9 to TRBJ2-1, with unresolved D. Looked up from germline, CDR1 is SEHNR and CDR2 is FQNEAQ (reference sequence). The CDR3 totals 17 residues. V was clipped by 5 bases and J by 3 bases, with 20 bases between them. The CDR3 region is CASSPKTSQRHYNEQFF. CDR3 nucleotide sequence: TGTGCCAGCAGCCCAAAGACAAGCCAGAGACACTACAATGAGCAGTTCTTC.

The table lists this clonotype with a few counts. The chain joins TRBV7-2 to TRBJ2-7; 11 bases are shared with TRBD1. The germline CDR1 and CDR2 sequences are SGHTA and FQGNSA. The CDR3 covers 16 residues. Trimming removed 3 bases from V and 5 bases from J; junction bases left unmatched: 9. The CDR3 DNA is TGTGCCAGCAGCTTTCGTCGGGACAGGGGGGTACACGAGCAGTACTTC. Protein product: CASSFRRDRGVHEQYF.